This T cell receptor (beta chain) was observed in a study of shared clonotypes between healthy human individuals. Whole-study context: Each donor's CD4 naive and CD4 memory cells filled three plates apiece, CD8 naive two, and CD8 memory one. Study-wide points: Among the subsets, naive ones generally showed larger estimated richness than memory ones.

About this clone: Its antigen is still unknown.

Germline trimming cut 8 bases from V and 2 bases from J; bases unmatched to any gene: 4. The germline gives CDR1 SNHLY, CDR2 FYNNEI. The CDR3 spans 14 residues. Assay used: immunoSEQ multiplex PCR; TCRdb lists only in-frame clones, some missing. Among about 2.1 million clones listed, around 95% were seen once. Naive CD8 cells comprised CD45RO-negative, CCR7-positively selected cells, excluding terminally differentiated effector memory CD45RA+ cells. The sequencing input was naive CD8+ T cells from PBMCs. The sequence was collected from a man younger than 35 in good health. Some clones in this sample may be carry-over from other donors' samples. The chain couples TRBV2 to TRBJ2-5; 11 bases are a match to TRBD2. CDR3 loop: CASYGTSGQETQYF. CDR3 nucleotide sequence: TGTGCCAGCTACGGGACTAGCGGACAAGAGACCCAGTACTTC.